Sequencing of this T cell receptor (beta chain) was carried out in a study of CD8 T cells in Susac syndrome. Germline CDR1 and CDR2: MNHEY and SVGEGT. The length of the CDR3 is 15 residues. The V and J ends lost 7 bases and 1 base respectively, with 14 bases between them. The authors sequenced TCR beta from blood CD8+ and CD4+ T cells. It was with random hexamers that about 0.45 to 1 ug RNA was reverse transcribed. A single record per CDR3 protein comes from TCRdb applying MiXCR to the immunoSEQ multiplex PCR reads. The sample lists 120,000 or so distinct CDR3 sequences; 96% were seen once. The clonotype originates from a human donor with Susac syndrome. This rearrangement joins TRBV6-2 or TRBV6-3 to TRBJ2-1, with D unresolved. The sample was CD4+ T cells from PBMCs. The CDR3 region has the DNA TGTGCCAGCACACGGGCCCAACGATCCTACAATGAGCAGTTCTTC. It is translated as CASTRAQRSYNEQFF.